A selection of T cell receptor beta chains follows, all from one sample in a study of cytomegalovirus exposure and HLA in healthy donors. Produced via immunoSEQ multiplex PCR; TCRdb's table is partial and in-frame only. Here the sample table reports around 100,000 clones. Sequences were obtained from PBMCs. The receptors shown here come from a man aged 35 to 55 in good health and CMV-seronegative. CDR3s include the opening cysteine and the closing phenylalanine or tryptophan. The order of the fields is D gene, CDR3 length, V gene, J gene, CDR3 protein, CDR3 DNA. A D gene is named only where the DNA matches it firmly.

TRBD2	17	TRBV7-8	TRBJ2-3	CASSSGTSGGPTDTQYF	TGTGCCAGCAGCTCTGGGACTAGCGGGGGACCCACAGATACGCAGTATTTT
NA	15	TRBV5-5	TRBJ1-3	CASSLWAGAGNTIYF	TGTGCCAGCAGCTTGTGGGCAGGGGCTGGAAACACCATATATTTT
TRBD1	15	TRBV18	TRBJ1-2	CASSPPAQGASGYTF	TGTGCCAGCTCACCACCTGCACAGGGGGCAAGTGGCTACACCTTC
TRBD1	13	TRBV7-8	TRBJ1-3	CAYRGEPGNTIYF	TGTGCTTACAGGGGCGAGCCTGGAAACACCATATATTTT
TRBD1	13	TRBV7-9	TRBJ1-6	CASSGQGGAPLHF	TGTGCCAGCAGCGGCCAGGGGGGTGCACCCCTCCACTTT
NA	16	TRBV18	TRBJ2-1	CASSPPNSGLYNEQFF	TGTGCCAGCTCACCACCAAACAGCGGCCTCTACAATGAGCAGTTCTTC
TRBD1	17	TRBV5-6	TRBJ2-7	CASSLGSLGQGSHEQYF	TGTGCCAGCAGCTTGGGCTCTCTGGGACAGGGGTCCCACGAGCAGTACTTC
NA	13	TRBV10-2	TRBJ2-2	CASNPNGAGELFF	TGCGCCAGCAACCCGAACGGTGCCGGGGAGCTGTTTTTT
NA	16	TRBV14	TRBJ2-1	CASSQGVNGGYNEQFF	TGTGCCAGCAGCCAAGGGGTTAACGGGGGTTACAATGAGCAGTTCTTC
TRBD2	13	TRBV7-2	TRBJ2-1	CASNSGGGTEQFF	TGTGCCAGCAACTCGGGCGGGGGGACTGAGCAGTTCTTC
TRBD1	14	TRBV5-6	TRBJ2-7	CASSLGTGAYEQYF	TGTGCCAGCAGCTTGGGGACAGGAGCCTACGAGCAGTACTTC
NA	13	TRBV7-7	TRBJ1-1	CASSLGSTSEAFF	TGTGCCAGCAGCTTAGGTTCTACTTCTGAAGCTTTCTTT
TRBD2	15	TRBV10-1	TRBJ2-2	CASSGSGVNTGELFF	TGCGCCAGCAGTGGCAGCGGGGTGAACACCGGGGAGCTGTTTTTT
NA	15	TRBV27	TRBJ2-7	CASRRRQAPSYEQYF	TGTGCCAGCAGGAGAAGACAGGCTCCGTCCTACGAGCAGTACTTC
TRBD2	15	TRBV7-2	TRBJ2-7	CASSFGGTSGSFQYF	TGTGCCAGCAGCTTTGGGGGGACTAGCGGGAGTTTTCAGTACTTC
NA	15	TRBV2	TRBJ1-1	CASSVSTVKLGEAFF	TGTGCCAGCAGTGTGTCGACAGTAAAGTTGGGTGAAGCTTTCTTT
NA	17	TRBV11-3	TRBJ2-2	CASSSISGTGSTGELFF	TGTGCCAGCAGCTCTATTAGCGGGACAGGGTCCACCGGGGAGCTGTTTTTT
TRBD2	18	TRBV5-1	TRBJ2-7	CASSFFGTSGGLTYEQYF	TGCGCCAGCAGCTTCTTCGGGACTAGCGGGGGGCTAACCTACGAGCAGTACTTC
TRBD2	13	TRBV7-2	TRBJ2-1	CAMLAGTYNEQFF	TGTGCCATGTTAGCGGGGACCTACAATGAGCAGTTCTTC
NA	14	TRBV29-1	TRBJ1-1	CSVEARAGVTEAFF	TGCAGCGTTGAAGCGCGGGCAGGGGTCACTGAAGCTTTCTTT
NA	13	TRBV28	TRBJ2-7	CASSLGGGWEQYF	TGTGCCAGCAGCTTAGGCGGTGGTTGGGAGCAGTACTTC
TRBD1	17	TRBV19	TRBJ2-2	CASTLTGQGARDGELFF	TGTGCCAGTACCCTAACAGGACAGGGGGCTCGGGACGGGGAGCTGTTTTTT
NA	13	TRBV2	TRBJ2-3	CASSSKGGYTQYF	TGTGCCAGCAGTTCTAAAGGGGGATATACGCAGTATTTT
TRBD1	16	TRBV18	TRBJ1-4	CASSLDRGRRDEKLFF	TGTGCCAGCTCCCTGGACAGGGGGCGGAGGGATGAAAAACTGTTTTTT
NA	15	TRBV6-6	TRBJ2-7	CASTPTRDLTYEQYF	TGTGCCAGCACCCCGACCCGGGACTTAACCTACGAGCAGTACTTC
NA	15	TRBV4-3	TRBJ2-7	CASGPDPGIPTEQYF	TGCGCCAGCGGCCCAGACCCGGGGATCCCTACCGAGCAGTACTTC
TRBD1	14	TRBV2	TRBJ1-4	CASSRQGGGEKLFF	TGTGCCAGCAGCAGACAGGGGGGAGGCGAAAAACTGTTTTTT
TRBD1	15	TRBV7-2	TRBJ1-5	CASSPQGHSNQPQHF	TGTGCCAGCAGCCCACAGGGGCATAGCAATCAGCCCCAGCATTTT
NA	16	TRBV7-2	TRBJ1-4	CASSSWGGGANEKLFF	TGTGCCAGCAGCTCCTGGGGGGGTGGGGCTAATGAAAAACTGTTTTTT
NA	14	TRBV19	TRBJ2-2	CASSFRGDTGELFF	TGTGCCAGTAGTTTCAGAGGTGACACCGGGGAGCTGTTTTTT
TRBD2	17	TRBV7-9	TRBJ2-3	CASSSSGTTLVTDTQYF	TGTGCCAGCAGCTCTTCCGGGACTACTTTAGTCACAGATACGCAGTATTTT
TRBD1	17	TRBV2	TRBJ2-1	CASSEAGWTGGDDEQFF	TGTGCCAGCAGTGAAGCTGGGTGGACAGGGGGAGACGATGAGCAGTTCTTC
TRBD2	18	TRBV27	TRBJ2-5	CASRPGGSGSLRGETQYF	TGTGCCAGCAGACCCGGGGGTAGCGGGAGCCTGAGAGGAGAGACCCAGTACTTC
NA	15	TRBV7-2	TRBJ1-5	CASSPQGTVGQPQHF	TGTGCCAGCAGCCCGCAGGGTACCGTAGGACAGCCCCAGCATTTT
NA	13	TRBV6-5	TRBJ1-4	CASNSAQGEKLFF	TGTGCCAGCAATTCGGCCCAGGGGGAAAAACTGTTTTTT
TRBD1	12	TRBV30	TRBJ1-1	CAWSFQGGQAFF	TGTGCCTGGAGTTTCCAGGGGGGCCAAGCTTTCTTT
NA	15	TRBV30	TRBJ1-1	CAWSVLGEGYTEAFF	TGTGCCTGGAGTGTACTGGGAGAAGGGTACACTGAAGCTTTCTTT
TRBD2	17	TRBV18	TRBJ2-7	CASSPPRAGGPNYEQYF	TGTGCCAGCTCACCACCTAGAGCGGGAGGGCCTAACTACGAGCAGTACTTC
TRBD1	16	TRBV10-3	TRBJ1-1	CAINSRDRELNTEAFF	TGTGCCATCAACTCCCGGGACAGGGAGTTGAACACTGAAGCTTTCTTT
TRBD1	15	TRBV11-2	TRBJ1-1	CASSLMGQSDTEAFF	TGTGCCAGCAGCTTAATGGGACAGTCGGACACTGAAGCTTTCTTT
NA	14	TRBV19	TRBJ1-4	CASTEASTNEKLFF	TGTGCCAGTACTGAGGCGTCAACTAATGAAAAACTGTTTTTT
NA	15	TRBV6-5	TRBJ2-7	CASRSTGGKSYEQYF	TGTGCCAGCAGATCGACGGGGGGCAAGTCCTACGAGCAGTACTTC
TRBD2	14	TRBV11-2	TRBJ2-5	CASSRGLAVETQYF	TGTGCCAGCAGCCGCGGACTAGCGGTAGAGACCCAGTACTTC
TRBD2	15	TRBV5-1	TRBJ2-7	CASSWTTSGTYEQYF	TGCGCCAGCAGCTGGACGACTAGCGGGACTTACGAGCAGTACTTC
NA	13	TRBV6-1	TRBJ1-5	CASNQGGNQPQHF	TGTGCCAGCAACCAAGGCGGGAATCAGCCCCAGCATTTT
NA	15	TRBV9	TRBJ2-1	CASSVEIMSNNEQFF	TGTGCCAGCAGCGTAGAAATAATGAGTAACAATGAGCAGTTCTTC
NA	15	TRBV6-5	TRBJ1-3	CASSPYEGAGNTIYF	TGTGCCAGCAGCCCTTATGAGGGTGCTGGAAACACCATATATTTT
TRBD2	17	TRBV5-1	TRBJ2-1	CASSGGLAGDAYNEQFF	TGCGCCAGCAGCGGCGGACTAGCGGGAGATGCCTACAATGAGCAGTTCTTC
NA	14	TRBV6-5	TRBJ2-2	CASSDYGNTGELFF	TGTGCCAGCAGTGACTACGGGAACACCGGGGAGCTGTTTTTT
TRBD1	17	TRBV7-6	TRBJ2-2	CASSMGWDSLNTGELFF	TGTGCCAGCAGCATGGGTTGGGACAGCTTGAACACCGGGGAGCTGTTTTTT